The entry that follows covers one T cell receptor beta chain sequence. Its target is unknown. The data belong to a study of post-analysis software for immune sequencing data. Across the study: The disease courses spanned relapsing-remitting, secondary progressive and progressive-relapsing forms of multiple sclerosis.

This CDR3 is 13 amino acids long. Trimming shortened V by 5 bases and J by 5 bases, and 13 bases separated the two germline ends. CDR1 and CDR2 from the germline V gene are SGDLS and YYNGEE. Whole-study findings and limits: Elevated frequency relative to controls characterized roughly five TRBV segments in patients, TRBV5-6, TRBV5-1 and TRBV20-1 among them.

cDNA libraries of TCR beta carried unique molecular identifiers. MiXCR was run by TCRdb on the PCR reads, yielding one entry per CDR3 protein. Of 750,000 to 900,000 distinct CDR3 sequences detected, under 60% appear once; the ten largest clones hold roughly 5%. The receptor was isolated from a girl under 18 with multiple sclerosis. The sample taken for sequencing was blood. V gene TRBV9 combines with J gene TRBJ1-2; D gene uncertain. CDR3 in amino acids: CASSPSGSYGYTF. Written as DNA, the CDR3 is TGTGCCAGCAGTCCTTCCGGGAGTTATGGCTACACCTTC.